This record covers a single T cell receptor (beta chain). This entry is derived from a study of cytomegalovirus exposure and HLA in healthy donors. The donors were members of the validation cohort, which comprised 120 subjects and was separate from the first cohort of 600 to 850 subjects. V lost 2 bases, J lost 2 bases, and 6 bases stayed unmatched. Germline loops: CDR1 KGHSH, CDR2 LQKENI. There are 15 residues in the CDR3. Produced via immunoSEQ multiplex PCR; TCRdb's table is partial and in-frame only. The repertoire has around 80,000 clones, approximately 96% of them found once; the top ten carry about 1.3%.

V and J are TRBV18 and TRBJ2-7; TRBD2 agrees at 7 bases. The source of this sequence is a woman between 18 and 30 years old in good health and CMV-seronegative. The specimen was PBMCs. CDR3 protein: CASSPTSSGAYEQYF. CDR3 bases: TGTGCCAGCTCACCAACGTCTAGCGGCGCCTACGAGCAGTACTTC.